The TCR beta chain described here comes from a study of cytomegalovirus exposure and HLA in healthy donors. Study-wide findings and caveats: It was reported in a later analysis that an Asian-associated ancestry cluster showed fewer N-insertions than the roughly 670-donor mean. In vitro, three CMV-associated chains proved specific for CMV antigens. Reports credit the classifier with highly specific, highly sensitive diagnosis of cytomegalovirus status.

60 Vbeta and 13 Jbeta primers were used in PCR. The repertoire was sequenced with immunoSEQ multiplex PCR; TCRdb's copy has only in-frame clones and lacks some. The table shows around 170,000 clones, with around 80% occurring only once. V lost 5 bases and J 0 bases, leaving 7 bases between the germline ends. Germline-derived CDR1 and CDR2 are SQVTM and ANQGSEA. The CDR3 sequence is 12 residues long. Of note for this clone: No antigen is known for it.

The rearrangement uses TRBV29-1 and TRBJ1-2; D unclear. The TCR sequence derives from a girl between 5 and 17 years old in good health and CMV-seropositive. Sequenced: PBMCs. The CDR3 coding sequence is TGCAGCGTTCCTGTAGCTAACTATGGCTACACCTTC. Its protein is CSVPVANYGYTF.